Listed here is a single TCR beta chain. What it binds is unknown. This specimen comes from a study of cytomegalovirus exposure and HLA in healthy donors. Measured with immunoSEQ multiplex PCR; TCRdb has only the in-frame clones, and not every one. The sample lists some 140,000 clones; 80% to 90% were seen once. General study points: The listing of some 170 TCR beta chains classed them as cytomegalovirus-associated. In the roughly 120 validation repertoires, a later analysis found that first-cohort TCR clusters tended to co-occur.

Trimming left V 0 bases short and J 0 bases short, with 13 bases between. Germline CDR1 is SGDLS and CDR2 is YYNGEE. There are 17 residues in the CDR3. The sample consisted of PBMCs. This TCR derives from a woman aged 18-29 years in good health and CMV-seropositive. V gene TRBV9 combines with J gene TRBJ1-3, with D possibly being TRBD1 (5 bases). This CDR3 reads CASSVGITGDSGNTIYF. Here the CDR3 DNA reads TGTGCCAGCAGCGTAGGTATTACAGGCGACTCTGGAAACACCATATATTTT.